This T cell receptor beta chain was observed in a study of T-cell memory formation after mild COVID-19. The study's findings and limits: While clones contracting from day 15 to 85 were balanced between CD4 and CD8, later expanders leaned CD4+.

As concerns this clonotype: Its antigen is undetermined. The junction departs from the called germline gene at one end, perhaps through a read error.

Using its own MiXCR run on the 5' RACE reads, TCRdb lists one record per CDR3 protein. In the table there are more than 450,000 distinct CDR3 sequences, roughly 17% of which are singletons. This TCR derives from an adult woman who had mild COVID-19 (a few samples of this study predate the infection). Cell type and time point are not known. Sequenced sample: PBMCs or a T cell subset sorted from them (not recorded which).

The CDR3 sequence: CASKLGGGYEQYF. The CDR3 DNA sequence: TGTGCGAGCAAACTTGGGGGGGGGTACGAGCAGTACTTC. This chain links TRBV7-9 with TRBJ2-7; 7 bases map to TRBD2. The CDR3 covers 13 residues. Germline V gene sequence: CDR1 SEHNR, CDR2 FQNEAQ (reference sequence).